This TCR beta chain was profiled in a study of beta chain features in type 1 diabetes (dated by TCRdb to the late 2010s). Regarding the complete study: Mean age, gender distribution, total cell number and subset yield did not differ between patients and healthy donors. Regulatory and stem cell-like memory subsets were obtained from only 8 patients and about eight healthy donors, while naive and central memory subsets were obtained from all 30 or so donors. Across all samples, roughly 110,000,000 sorted cells were examined, and cell number per subset correlated strongly with RNA yield. In the study, recently diagnosed type 1 diabetes patients and matched healthy donors were compared on the TCRB repertoires of their sorted circulating CD4+ T cell subsets.

From each donor, a single peripheral blood sample of about 100 mL on average was drawn into heparinised tubes. Naive, central memory, regulatory and stem cell-like memory CD4+ T cells were sorted on a BD FACSAria II using a panel including CD45RO, CCR7, CD25, CD127, CD95 and CD27. Every sorted population had a purity above 95%. PBMCs were separated immediately by Lymphoprep density gradient centrifugation and were stained directly, without being cultured. To minimize batch effects, samples were stained and sorted in pairs, one healthy donor with one patient per experiment. Deletion took 2 bases off V and 0 bases off J, with a span of 9 bases between the germline ends. The CDR3 numbers 15 residues from cysteine through phenylalanine. Only the CDR3 part of the read is kept: 45 bases, read in frame from the first base. The germline V gene supplies CDR1 SNHLY and CDR2 FYNNEI. The paper as a whole reports these results and caveats: Patients with type 1 diabetes made fewer insertions and deleted more nucleotides at VDJ recombination sites, implying thymic rearrangement abnormalities. Type 1 diabetes patients showed a moderate but significant shortening of TCRB CDR3 length in all four CD4+ subsets. Shorter templates might have been favored by PCR, but patient and control samples were amplified and corrected together, so both groups would have been affected equally by any skew. Naive, central memory and regulatory TCRB repertoires appeared more similar among patients than among healthy donors. Because cDNA was sequenced instead of genomic DNA, activated cells with high expression could be over-represented, although the groups did not differ in activation or CD3 levels. Because the HLA sub-analyses included only small numbers of individuals, any influence of HLA type on TCRB rearrangement was left unresolved.

This clone was detected only a few times. Its antigen has not been determined. Per-nucleotide qualities are absent, and no much larger clonotype sits a single base away. The entire amount of isolated RNA was reverse transcribed using the High Capacity cDNA Reverse Transcription Kit, so the sequenced TCRB transcripts were expressed ones. Deep immunoSEQ sequencing was applied to naive, central memory and regulatory T cell samples, giving an average of approximately 4 million total reads per sample. Sorted cells were lysed in RLT buffer and RNA was extracted with DNase-treated RNeasy Micro or Mini kits, depending on cell number. To prevent cross-contamination, each cell subset was processed individually, whereas patient and healthy donor samples were processed jointly. TCRB sequences were amplified from cDNA with the immunoSEQ multiplex PCR, producing 87-bp fragments spanning the CDR3 region. Sequencing of the amplicons was performed on the Illumina HiSeq platform. As for how the authors treated the data: PCR bias was corrected computationally using synthetic template baselines, and reads within Hamming distance 2 were collapsed, with unmergeable singletons discarded. By aligning reads against IMGT, V, D and J genes, CDR3 length, and insertions or deletions at six rearrangement sites were assigned. Within each subset, clonotype counts were normalized to sorted cell number, and only after that were true diversity and Gini coefficients computed with the tcR R package. Repertoire sharing was quantified using the overlap coefficient calculated on TCRB nucleotide sequences. Out-of-frame TCRB sequences from naive cells were analyzed as a proxy for the pre-selection repertoire. This immuneACCESS table, as held by TCRdb, lists in-frame sequences with V and J called but not all clones. Of the missing ones, under half trace to an unresolved V gene in checked studies; the others have no known cause. D and trimming were read from the DNA, whereas the V and J calls and clone size are those reported in that table. The sample contains over 200,000 clones, 11% of them found a single time. The ten largest account for around 0.018% of the sample.

The sequence came from a man younger than 45 with type 1 diabetes. Rearrangement joined TRBV2 to TRBJ2-3, with the D segment identity uncertain. Specimen: naive CD4+ T cells from blood. What this sample's cell subset or site label stands for: true naive CD4+ T cells. The DNA is TGTGCCAGCAGTGAAATCGTTTCTAGCACAGATACGCAGTATTTT. It translates as CASSEIVSSTDTQYF.